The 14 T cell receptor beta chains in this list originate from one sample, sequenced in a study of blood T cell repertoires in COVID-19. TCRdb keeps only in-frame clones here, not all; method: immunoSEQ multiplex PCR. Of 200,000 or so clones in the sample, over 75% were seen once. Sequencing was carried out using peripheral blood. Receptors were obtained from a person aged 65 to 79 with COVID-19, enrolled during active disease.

CDR3 nucleotides: TGTGCCAGTAGCCAAGCCTCCGGGACTAGCAGGATTGAGCAGTTCTTC. Protein product: CASSQASGTSRIEQFF. V and J are TRBV19 and TRBJ2-1; 9 nucleotides align to TRBD2. This CDR3 region has 16 residues. V lost 6 bases and J lost 9; bases outside the gene matches: 15. CDR1 and CDR2 from the germline V gene are LNHDA and SQIVND (reference sequence). Full variable domain (missing parts from reference TRBV19 and TRBJ2-1): DGGITQSPKYLFRKEGQNVTLSCEQNLNHDAMYWYRQDPGQGLRLIYYSQIVNDFQKGDIAEGYSVSREKKESFPLTVTSAQKNPTAFYLCASSQASGTSRIEQFFGPGTRLTVL.

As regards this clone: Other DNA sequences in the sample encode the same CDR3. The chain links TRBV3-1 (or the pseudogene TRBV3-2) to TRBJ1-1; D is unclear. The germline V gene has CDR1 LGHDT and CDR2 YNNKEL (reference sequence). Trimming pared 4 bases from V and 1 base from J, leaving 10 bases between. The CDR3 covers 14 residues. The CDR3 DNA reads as TGTGCCAGCAGCCCTACCGGTAAGAACACTGAAGCTTTCTTT. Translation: CASSPTGKNTEAFF.

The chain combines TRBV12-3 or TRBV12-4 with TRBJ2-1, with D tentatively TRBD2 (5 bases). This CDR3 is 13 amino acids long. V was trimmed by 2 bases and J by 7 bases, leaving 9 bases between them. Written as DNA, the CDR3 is TGTGCCAGCAGTTTAAGCGGTAAGAATGAGCAGTTCTTC. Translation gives CASSLSGKNEQFF.

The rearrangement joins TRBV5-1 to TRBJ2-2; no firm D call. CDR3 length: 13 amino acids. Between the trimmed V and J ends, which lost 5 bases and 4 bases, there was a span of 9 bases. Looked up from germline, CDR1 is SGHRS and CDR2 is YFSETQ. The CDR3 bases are TGCGCCAGCAGTCAAACAGTCACCGGGGAGCTGTTTTTT. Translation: CASSQTVTGELFF.

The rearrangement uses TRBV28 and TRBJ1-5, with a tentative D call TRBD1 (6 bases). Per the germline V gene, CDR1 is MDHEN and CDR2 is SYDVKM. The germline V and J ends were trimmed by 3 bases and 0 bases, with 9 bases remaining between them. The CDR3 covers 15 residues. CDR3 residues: CASSFGTLSNQPQHF. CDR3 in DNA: TGTGCCAGCAGTTTTGGGACACTTAGCAATCAGCCCCAGCATTTT.

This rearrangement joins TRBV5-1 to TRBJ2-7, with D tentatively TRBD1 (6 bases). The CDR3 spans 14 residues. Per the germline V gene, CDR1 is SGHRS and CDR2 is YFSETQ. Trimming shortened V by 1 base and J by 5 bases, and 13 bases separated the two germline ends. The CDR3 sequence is CASSLYRVADEQYF. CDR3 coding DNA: TGCGCCAGCAGCTTGTACAGGGTGGCCGACGAGCAGTACTTC.

The CDR3 reads CASPREFRNQPQHF. CDR3 nucleotides: TGTGCCAGCCCCAGGGAATTTCGCAATCAGCCCCAGCATTTT. The gene calls are TRBV2 and TRBJ1-5; maybe TRBD1 (5 bases). Deletions cut 8 bases from V and 2 bases from J, with 13 bases between. CDR1 SNHLY and CDR2 FYNNEI come from the germline V gene. The CDR3 is made up of 14 amino acids.

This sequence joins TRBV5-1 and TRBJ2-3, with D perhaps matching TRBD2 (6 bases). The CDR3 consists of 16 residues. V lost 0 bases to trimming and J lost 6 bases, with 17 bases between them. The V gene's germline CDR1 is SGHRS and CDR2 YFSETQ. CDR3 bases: TGCGCCAGCAGCTTGGCCGGGACTTCCATTTCGGATACGCAGTATTTT. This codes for CASSLAGTSISDTQYF.

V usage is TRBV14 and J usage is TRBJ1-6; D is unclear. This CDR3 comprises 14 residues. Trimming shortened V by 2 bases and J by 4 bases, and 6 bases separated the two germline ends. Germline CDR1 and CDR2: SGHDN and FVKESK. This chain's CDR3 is CASSQRLYNSPLHF. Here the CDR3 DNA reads TGTGCCAGCAGCCAACGACTTTATAATTCACCCCTCCACTTT.

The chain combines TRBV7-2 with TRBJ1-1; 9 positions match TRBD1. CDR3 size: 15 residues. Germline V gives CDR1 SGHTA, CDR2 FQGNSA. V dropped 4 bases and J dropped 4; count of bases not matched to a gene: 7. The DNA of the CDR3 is TGTGCCAGCAGCTCAGGGACAGGGAGTTTCACTGAAGCTTTCTTT. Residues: CASSSGTGSFTEAFF.

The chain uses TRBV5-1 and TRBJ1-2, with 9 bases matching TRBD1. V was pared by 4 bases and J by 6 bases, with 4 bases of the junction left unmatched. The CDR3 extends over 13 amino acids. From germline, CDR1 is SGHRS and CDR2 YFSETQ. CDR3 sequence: CASSLQGADGYTF. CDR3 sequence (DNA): TGCGCCAGCAGCCTACAGGGGGCGGATGGCTACACCTTC.

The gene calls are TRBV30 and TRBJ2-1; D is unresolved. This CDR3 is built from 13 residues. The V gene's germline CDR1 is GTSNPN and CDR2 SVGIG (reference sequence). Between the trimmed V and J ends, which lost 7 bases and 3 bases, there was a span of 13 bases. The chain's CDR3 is CASDSGSYNEQFF. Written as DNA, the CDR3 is TGTGCCTCAGATTCGGGTAGCTACAATGAGCAGTTCTTC.

CDR3 DNA sequence: TGCGCCAGCAGCCAACCCAGTACAGGGGGCGCTCAGTATGGCTACACCTTC. This translates into CASSQPSTGGAQYGYTF. This sequence joins TRBV4-1 and TRBJ1-2; 9 bases are a match to TRBD1. Germline CDR1 and CDR2: MGHRA and YSYEKL. The V and J ends lost 2 bases and 5 bases, in that order; junction bases with no gene match: 12. The CDR3 totals 17 residues.

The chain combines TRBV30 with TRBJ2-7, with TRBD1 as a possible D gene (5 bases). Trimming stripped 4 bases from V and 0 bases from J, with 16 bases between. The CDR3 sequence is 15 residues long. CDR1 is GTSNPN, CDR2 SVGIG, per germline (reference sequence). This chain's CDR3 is CAWTRDSMSSYEQYF. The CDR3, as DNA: TGTGCCTGGACCCGAGACAGTATGAGCTCCTACGAGCAGTACTTC.